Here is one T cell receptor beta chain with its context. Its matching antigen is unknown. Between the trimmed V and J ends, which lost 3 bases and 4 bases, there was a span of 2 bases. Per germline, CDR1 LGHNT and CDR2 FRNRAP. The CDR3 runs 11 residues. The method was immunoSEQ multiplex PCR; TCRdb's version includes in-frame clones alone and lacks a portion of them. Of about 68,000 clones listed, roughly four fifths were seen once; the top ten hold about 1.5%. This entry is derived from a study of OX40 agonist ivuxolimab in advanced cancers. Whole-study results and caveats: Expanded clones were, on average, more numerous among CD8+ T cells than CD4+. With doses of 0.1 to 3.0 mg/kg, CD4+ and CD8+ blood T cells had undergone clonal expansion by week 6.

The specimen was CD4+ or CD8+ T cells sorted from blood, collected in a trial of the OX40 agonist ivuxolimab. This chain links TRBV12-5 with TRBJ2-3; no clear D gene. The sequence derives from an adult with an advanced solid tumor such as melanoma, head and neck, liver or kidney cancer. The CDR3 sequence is CASGFADTQYF. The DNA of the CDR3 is TGTGCTAGTGGTTTCGCAGATACGCAGTATTTT.